Below, 22 T cell receptor beta chains from the same sample are listed, as sequenced in a study of CD8 T cells in Susac syndrome (dated by TCRdb to the late 2010s). The method was the immunoSEQ multiplex PCR assay. RNA was extracted using the RNeasy kit, and about 0.45 to 1 ug of the RNA was reverse transcribed with random hexamers. Using fastp trimming at Q25 and MiXCR clonotype assembly, TCRdb reanalyzed the public sequencing data and kept in-frame beta chains. Each entry merges the rows of one CDR3 protein and shows their most common DNA and genes. The table for this sample lists roughly 160,000 distinct CDR3 sequences; around 94% of them were counted only once. Of the sample, around 0.14% is held by the ten largest clones. Sequencing was done on a sample of CD4+ T cells from PBMCs. Receptor source: a human donor in good health.

CDR3 sequence: CAASPANYGYTF. The CDR3 DNA follows: TGTGCCGCATCTCCGGCGAACTATGGCTACACCTTC. This chain links TRBV6-5 with TRBJ1-2; no definite D call. Trimming took 11 bases from V and 2 from J, leaving 12 bases between them. This CDR3 region has 12 residues. The germline gives CDR1 MNHEY, CDR2 SVGAGI.

The rearrangement links TRBV15 to TRBJ2-7; 7 positions agree with TRBD2. V dropped 3 bases and J dropped 6; count of bases not matched to a gene: 14. This CDR3 comprises 16 residues. Germline V CDR1 and CDR2: LNHNV, YYDKDF (reference sequence). CDR3 coding DNA: TGTGCCACCAGCAGGGCCCGGGGAGGGAGTACGGTCGAGCAGTACTTC. Translation: CATSRARGGSTVEQYF.

J is TRBJ2-6 and V is TRBV15, with no clear D. The CDR3 is made up of 14 amino acids. V was pared by 3 bases and J by 1 base, with 4 bases between. Germline CDR1 reads LNHNV; CDR2 reads YYDKDF (reference sequence). For the CDR3, the DNA is TGTGCCACCAGCAGTGAGTCTGGGGCCAACGTCCTGACTTTC. Translation gives CATSSESGANVLTF.

CDR3 nucleotide sequence: TGTGCCAGCAGTGAATCGGTGGCAGGGGGGGCAGAGACCCAGTACTTC. It is translated as CASSESVAGGAETQYF. This rearrangement joins TRBV25-1 to TRBJ2-5; possibly TRBD1 or TRBD2 for D (7 bases each). The V gene's germline CDR1 is MGHDK and CDR2 SYGVNS. There are 16 residues in the CDR3. V was clipped by 1 base and J by 4 bases, with 16 bases between them.

The chain carries TRBV5-4 and TRBJ2-3, with D possibly matching TRBD1 (5 bases). This CDR3 contains 13 residues. Deletions cut 7 bases from V and 2 bases from J, with 11 bases between. Germline values: CDR1 SGHNT, CDR2 YYREEE (reference sequence). The CDR3 loop reads CASSPRDTDTQYF. CDR3 in DNA: TGTGCCAGCTCGCCCAGGGACACAGATACGCAGTATTTT.

The chain has TRBV29-1 and TRBJ1-1; no clear D gene. Between the trimmed V and J ends, which lost 6 bases and 1 base, there was a span of 15 bases. The CDR3 is made up of 14 amino acids. The V gene's germline CDR1 is SQVTM and CDR2 ANQGSEA. Here the CDR3 DNA reads TGCAGCGTGAACCTAAGGTTTTCGAACACTGAAGCTTTCTTT. This encodes CSVNLRFSNTEAFF.

This chain connects TRBV2 to TRBJ2-1; the D gene is possibly TRBD2 (6 bases). Germline V CDR1 and CDR2: SNHLY, FYNNEI. Between the trimmed V and J ends, which lost 6 bases and 9 bases, there was a span of 18 bases. CDR3 length: 14 amino acids. In DNA, the CDR3 is TGTGCCAGCAGCCTAAGGGCGGGACCCGCTGAGCAGTTCTTC. This encodes CASSLRAGPAEQFF.

V and J are TRBV27 and TRBJ2-7; the D is unclear. CDR3 size: 13 residues. The germline V and J ends were trimmed by 4 bases and 2 bases, with 9 bases remaining between them. Germline V CDR1 and CDR2: MNHEY, SMNVEV (reference sequence). CDR3: CASSSKGPYEQYF. CDR3 DNA sequence: TGTGCCAGCAGTTCAAAAGGTCCCTACGAGCAGTACTTC.

The chain is built from TRBV20-1 and TRBJ2-3, with 11 bases aligning to TRBD2. The germline V gene has CDR1 DFQATT and CDR2 SNEGSKA (reference sequence). The CDR3 totals 16 residues. J lost 1 base, V lost 0 bases, and 3 bases had no gene match. The chain's CDR3 is CSARDSTSGGTDTQYF. The DNA of the CDR3 is TGCAGTGCTAGAGATTCGACTAGCGGGGGCACAGATACGCAGTATTTT.

This chain links TRBV15 with TRBJ2-1, with D possibly TRBD1 on 6 matching bases. Germline-derived CDR1 and CDR2 are LNHNV and YYDKDF (reference sequence). The CDR3 runs 15 residues. V lost 1 base and J 4 bases, leaving 11 bases between the germline ends. Here the CDR3 DNA reads TGTGCCACCAGCAGAGGTACAGGGTCATACAATGAGCAGTTCTTC. Its protein product is CATSRGTGSYNEQFF.

The rearrangement joins TRBV20-1 to TRBJ2-7, with D perhaps matching TRBD1 (5 bases). Trimming removed 0 bases at V and 2 bases at J, with 11 bases between. The germline V gene has CDR1 DFQATT and CDR2 SNEGSKA (reference sequence). The CDR3 is made up of 14 amino acids. The CDR3 nucleotides read TGCAGTGCTAGAGATCGAGACAGAACCTACGAGCAGTACTTC. Protein sequence: CSARDRDRTYEQYF.

The CDR3 DNA follows: TGCAGTGCGATTAACCCCCGTCTAGGTAATGAGCAGTTCTTC. Its protein is CSAINPRLGNEQFF. This chain uses TRBV20-1 with TRBJ2-1; D call uncertain. Between the trimmed V and J ends, which lost 6 bases and 7 bases, there was a span of 19 bases. CDR3 size: 14 residues. Germline V gives CDR1 DFQATT, CDR2 SNEGSKA (reference sequence).

This clonotype was counted a single time. This chain links TRBV20-1 with TRBJ1-2; TRBD1 is a possible D gene (6 bases). Trimming stripped 3 bases from V and 4 bases from J, with 15 bases between. Germline CDR1 DFQATT, CDR2 SNEGSKA (reference sequence). This CDR3 contains 14 residues. Here the CDR3 DNA reads TGCAGTGCTAGGGGGGACACCTCTCCCTATGGCTACACCTTC. Amino acid sequence: CSARGDTSPYGYTF.

The chain links TRBV20-1 to TRBJ1-4; D is uncertain. The V gene lost 0 bases and the J gene lost 7 bases, with 9 bases spanning the gap. The CDR3 covers 13 residues. The germline CDR1 and CDR2 sequences are DFQATT and SNEGSKA (reference sequence). CDR3 in amino acids: CSARDSRSEKLFF. DNA of the CDR3: TGCAGTGCTAGAGACTCAAGGAGTGAAAAACTGTTTTTT.

The chain couples TRBV29-1 to TRBJ1-1; 9 nucleotides align to TRBD1. V gave up 6 bases and J gave up 10 bases; unmatched junction bases: 9. This CDR3 comprises 12 residues. CDR1 SQVTM and CDR2 ANQGSEA come from the germline V gene. Here the CDR3 reads CSVAQGADLAFF. In DNA form, the CDR3 reads TGCAGCGTAGCACAGGGGGCTGATTTAGCTTTCTTT.

The chain uses TRBV5-8 and TRBJ2-5, with D possibly being TRBD2 (5 bases). This CDR3 region has 14 residues. V shed 7 bases and J shed 2 bases, with 15 bases lying between them. Germline V gene data show CDR1 as SGHTS and CDR2 as YDEGEE. The CDR3 loop reads CASFPAGLQETQYF. In DNA form, the CDR3 reads TGTGCCAGCTTCCCGGCGGGCCTACAAGAGACCCAGTACTTC. Filled out from reference TRBV5-8 and TRBJ2-5, the complete variable domain reads EAGVTQSPTHLIKTRGQQATLRCSPISGHTSVYWYQQALGLGLQFLLWYDEGEERNRGNFPPRFSGRQFPNYSSELNVNALELEDSALYLCASFPAGLQETQYFGPGTRLLVL.

This chain uses TRBV20-1 with TRBJ1-1; 9 nucleotides agree with TRBD1. The CDR3 totals 13 residues. V was clipped by 3 bases and J by 10 bases; unmatched bases: 9. CDR1 DFQATT and CDR2 SNEGSKA come from the germline V gene (reference sequence). CDR3 in amino acids: CSASNRGRNVAFF. CDR3 in DNA: TGCAGTGCTAGCAACAGGGGGCGAAACGTAGCTTTCTTT.

The chain joins TRBV6-2 or TRBV6-3 to TRBJ2-1; the match to TRBD2 covers 10 bases. Germline V gene lookup returns CDR1 MNHEY and CDR2 SVGEGT. V lost 5 bases to trimming and J lost 7 bases; unmatched junction nucleotides: 5. This CDR3 is 14 amino acids long. This CDR3 is CASSSGGADNEQFF. In nucleotides, the CDR3 is TGTGCCAGCAGTAGCGGGGGGGCAGATAATGAGCAGTTCTTC.

The chain has TRBV19 and TRBJ2-2, with a weak D call TRBD1 (6 bases). Germline CDR1 reads LNHDA; CDR2 reads SQIVND (reference sequence). Trimming removed 9 bases at V and 6 bases at J, with 14 bases between. The CDR3 sequence is 13 residues long. The CDR3 DNA reads TGTGCCAGCCGTGGGGGCGGGCCCGGGGAGCTGTTTTTT. Its translation is CASRGGGPGELFF.

This chain links TRBV27 with TRBJ2-7; TRBD1 matches at 8 bases. Germline CDR1 and CDR2: MNHEY and SMNVEV (reference sequence). CDR3 length: 14 residues. Losses at the gene ends were 4 bases for V and 2 bases for J; bases not matched to a gene: 4. The CDR3 protein is CASSSRTGPYEQYF. CDR3 bases: TGTGCCAGCAGTTCACGGACAGGGCCCTACGAGCAGTACTTC.

The CDR3 protein is CASSHHTGTAIAEAFF. CDR3 coding DNA: TGTGCCAGCAGCCATCACACCGGGACCGCGATAGCTGAAGCTTTCTTT. This chain connects TRBV14 to TRBJ1-1, with TRBD1 as a possible D gene (5 bases). The V and J ends lost 3 bases and 6 bases respectively, with 20 bases between them. This CDR3 has 16 amino acids. CDR1 SGHDN and CDR2 FVKESK come from the germline V gene.

This clonotype has just one count. The chain is built from TRBV7-2 and TRBJ1-5; D not certain. CDR1 SGHTA and CDR2 FQGNSA come from the germline V gene. Trimming took off 1 base at V and 6 bases at J, with 4 bases between the two ends. The CDR3 runs 12 residues. The CDR3 DNA is TGTGCCAGCAGCTTAGAACTTCAGCCCCAGCATTTT. Protein sequence: CASSLELQPQHF.